This T cell receptor (beta chain) was sequenced in a study of OX40 agonist ivuxolimab in advanced cancers. At the level of the study: The diagnoses of dose-escalation patients were hepatocellular carcinoma, melanoma, renal cell or head and neck cancer. Aged roughly 23 to 80 with a mean of 60 years, they were approximately 80% male.

The CDR3 is 18 residues long. V lost 2 bases, J lost 3 bases, and 22 bases lay in between. Germline V gene lookup returns CDR1 SGHDN and CDR2 FVKESK. Assay: immunoSEQ multiplex PCR; the TCRdb copy retains only in-frame clones and omits some. The data show 70,000 to 95,000 clones, 80% to 90% seen once. V is TRBV14 and J is TRBJ1-2, with a weak D call TRBD1 (5 bases). Here the sequenced sample was CD4+ or CD8+ T cells sorted from blood, taken in a trial of the OX40 agonist ivuxolimab. The clonotype was recovered from an adult with an advanced solid tumor such as melanoma, head and neck, liver or kidney cancer. The chain's CDR3 is CASSQRPGGASRDYGYTF. Here the CDR3 DNA reads TGTGCCAGCAGCCAACGTCCTGGAGGGGCCTCTCGTGACTATGGCTACACCTTC.